This T cell receptor beta chain comes out of a study of vaccination and CD4 T cells after COVID-19. Study overall: SARS-CoV-2, HCoV-NL63, HCoV-OC43 and HCoV-229E supplied the overlapping spike peptides used to stimulate cells. Control cultures were given a CEFX pool, an HIV-1 Nef pool, or no peptide. Study observations and caveats: The median SARS-CoV-2-reactive clonotype number increased from about 20 to 38, without statistical significance.

Treatment specified: roughly 10-day PBMC culture with coronavirus spike peptide pools or control peptides (ViraFEST assay). From germline, CDR1 is MNHNS and CDR2 SASEGT. This CDR3 comprises 14 residues. V lost 6 bases and J 4 bases, leaving 15 bases between the germline ends. As for this clonotype: Antigen unknown.

Researchers used the Oncomine TCR Beta short-read assay to sequence DNA from cultured CD4+ T cells. A single record per CDR3 protein comes from TCRdb applying MiXCR to the PCR reads. The sample lists under 13,000 distinct CDR3 sequences, 41% occurring once. V and J are TRBV6-1 and TRBJ1-2, with TRBD1 as a possible D gene (5 bases). The clonotype originates from a human donor who had recovered from COVID-19. This material consisted of CD4+ T cells from blood, cultured in vitro, taken after SARS-CoV-2 vaccination. CDR3 sequence: CASRKGRDGYGYTF. The DNA for the CDR3 is TGTGCCAGCAGGAAAGGCCGGGACGGCTATGGCTACACCTTC.